A single TCR beta chain is shown here with its context. No antigen is known for it. The input lacks base qualities; no much larger clone sits a single base away. The same CDR3 can be traced to other DNA sequences in this sample. In total, roughly 670 healthy bone marrow donors made up the cohort. All cohort members were sampled while nominally healthy, although unrecorded immune exposures were likely present. The donor tested CMV seropositive and was one of the 289 seropositive cohort members. A peripheral blood sample was provided by each donor, and peripheral blood mononuclear cells were used for TCR beta sequencing. The Qiagen DNeasy Blood Extraction Kit was used to extract genomic DNA from the blood cell samples. The sample belongs to a study of cytomegalovirus exposure and HLA in healthy donors (dated by TCRdb to 2016 to 2017). Concerning the study at large: An earlier analysis of approximately 600 of the donors reported approximately 300 Gb of sequence data and 120 million or so unique TCR beta sequences from 150 million to 200 million T cells. An early release that covered more than 550 HLA-typed donors contained around 300 gigabases of sequencing data and around 80 million unique TCR sequences. The genetic ancestry cluster associated with self-reported Caucasian donors included roughly 84% of the roughly 400 genotyped donors. The study aimed to test whether cataloging public T cell receptors could reveal signatures of past pathogen exposure. The study profiled the T cell repertoires of more than 500 subjects by immunosequencing and related them to cytomegalovirus serostatus. Besides the first cohort of approximately 670 subjects, a separate validation cohort made up of 120 different subjects was used. The study combined high-throughput TCR immunosequencing, statistical association of individual TCRs with disease status, and machine learning to predict cytomegalovirus infection status. To study patterns of TCR occurrence, a later analysis re-analyzed previously published TCR beta repertoires from 700 or so donors and added high-resolution HLA genotyping. In the later analysis, no new phenotypic data were used to find candidate immune exposures; instead, reliance was placed on TCR beta sequences and their occurrence across donors. In an earlier analysis of several hundred of the donors, high-throughput TCR beta sequencing was used to judge whether each TCR beta V gene segment behaved as functional or pseudogenic. Donor age, sex, ethnicity and CMV serostatus were compiled together with the repertoire data. In a later genetic analysis, genome-wide SNP genotypes for about three fifths of the roughly 670 donors were used, and that subset was treated as a discovery cohort. Every repertoire in the discovery cohort had been generated on one and the same sequencing platform. HLA typing included class I and class II loci at four-digit resolution. The number of typed donors differed by locus: about 620-630 for A, B, C, DRB1 and DQB1; approximately 520 for DQA1; some 590 for DPA1; and approximately 450 for DPB1. Because of strong linkage in the cohort, roughly 5 DR-DQ haplotypes were treated as single units for association and clustering. Across 398 genotyped donors of the cohort, an average of approximately 240,000 unique TCR beta nucleotide sequences per donor were sequenced, and approximately 17% of those sequences were non-productive.

The CDR3 spans 13 residues, from the cysteine through the phenylalanine. CDR3 DNA is the only sequence kept; it has 39 bases, read in frame from the first base. Trimming at the junction amounts to 1 base on V and 2 bases on J, and the germline ends lie 7 bases apart. The germline V gene specifies SGHRS as CDR1 and YFSETQ as CDR2. Beyond this particular receptor, the publication reports: Several of the top co-occurrence clusters appeared to be linked to parvovirus B19, influenza, CMV and Epstein-Barr virus, according to a later analysis. A later analysis found that most CMV-associated TCR beta chains appeared HLA-restricted, with HLA associations seemingly driven largely by CMV exposure. Cytomegalovirus status was reported to be diagnosed by the classifier with high specificity and sensitivity in both the original and validation cohorts. Because some donors lacked HLA typing at each locus, the association tests relied only on the typed subset. An earlier analysis of approximately 600 of the donors showed that most TCR beta V segments appeared in productive rearrangements either about 87% or about 30% of the time, which broadly matched IMGT annotations. According to the authors, the approach could potentially be generalized to other disease states and immunological phenotypes. A group of highly shared sequence variants was considered likely to be a technical artifact of the sequencing pipeline. Seventeen rarely observed V segments, including chromosome 9 orphons, were excluded from the earlier analysis of about 500 of the donors because counts were too low. Roughly uniform sequencing depth across donors was assumed in presence/absence analyses, although this assumption may not hold. Most TCR sequences were seen in very few donors, while some public TCRs were found in many individuals. Some IMGT-functional V segments, including TRBV6-2 and TRBV6-3, could not be told apart with the 87-base-pair reads, so those segments were excluded. Only TCR beta chains were sequenced in this cohort, and the absence of alpha or paired-chain data limited detectable features. In a later analysis, around 17,000 TCR beta sequences were associated with specific HLA alleles at a false discovery rate of 0.05. A further reported finding was that TCR beta sequences accurately predicted the HLA-A and HLA-B alleles for most subjects in the first cohort. V-gene and J-gene trimming of TCR beta chains was associated with a missense DCLRE1C variant in a later genetic analysis, and the association was replicated in an independent cohort. When HLA alleles, especially DR and DQ, strongly co-occurred, TCR associations were difficult to assign to individual alleles. In a later analysis, HLA-associated TCR beta chains were found to be more clonally expanded and to have lower generation probabilities than equally common non-associated chains. Correlated functional status among segregating V segments might be attributable to linkage disequilibrium, but an unknown experimental factor could not be ruled out. In a later analysis, the rate of TCR association differed among HLA loci, with DRB1 alleles having the most associated TCRs and HLA-C alleles having the fewest. Immune exposure information for the cohort was limited to CMV serostatus. Compared with the roughly 670-donor mean, donors in an Asian-associated ancestry cluster had fewer N-insertions in productive TCRs, according to a later genetic analysis. In vitro tests confirmed that a few of the cytomegalovirus-associated TCR beta chains recognize cytomegalovirus antigens. The study listed 150 to 200 TCR beta chains as associated with cytomegalovirus.

The library relied on the immunoSEQ multiplex PCR assay. For the multiplex PCR, a mixture combining 60 forward primers for TCR Vbeta segments and 13 reverse primers for TCR Jbeta segments was used. The CDR3 region of rearranged TCR beta genes was amplified from genomic DNA with a multiplex PCR assay. On the Illumina HiSeq System, the amplified TCR beta libraries were sequenced as 87-base-pair reads. The original methods were these. A later analysis counted about 82 million unique TCR beta chains across the 666 repertoires, and roughly 11 million of these chains were shared by at least two donors. Raw reads were error-corrected and collapsed into unique sequences by a nearest-neighbor algorithm in which closely related sequences were merged to remove PCR and sequencing errors. Alignment of CDR3 sequences to IMGT reference sequences was used to assign V, D and J gene segments. For a sequence to be retained, at least a six-nucleotide match to both a V gene segment and a J gene segment was required. Rearrangements were classified as productive when the CDR3 lacked stop codons and remained in frame with V and J, and all other rearrangements were classified as non-productive. CDR3 was defined by IMGT convention, running from the second conserved V-encoded cysteine to the conserved J-encoded phenylalanine. In an earlier analysis of some 550 of the donors, sequences lacking an unambiguous match to a single V gene segment were excluded. In an earlier analysis of 450 to 700 of the donors, V segments were called functional above 56.7% productive rearrangements and were called segregating when the between-donor standard deviation exceeded 5%. A statistical classification framework was built for diagnosing cytomegalovirus status from the catalog of TCR beta chain sequences. A later analysis assigned V and J genes by comparing TCR nucleotide sequences with IMGT/GENE-DB human TR gene sequences. Using the TCRdist pipeline, a later analysis assigned CDR3 sequences along with most-parsimonious VDJ recombination scenarios. In a later analysis, each TCR beta chain was defined by its CDR3 amino acid sequence together with its V-gene family, and reads without a unique V-gene family were excluded. A later analysis removed over 500 highly shared, low-generation-probability nucleotide sequences to deal with suspected cross-contamination and a sequencing artifact. In a later analysis, a clonal expansion index for each public chain was calculated from normalized within-repertoire ranks of inferred template counts. A later analysis computed generation probabilities with a VDJ recombination model fitted to out-of-frame rearrangements, and checked the results against IGoR. In a later analysis, hypergeometric tests were used to score TCR-TCR, TCR-HLA and TCR-CMV co-occurrence, with a repertoire-size bias correction applied to TCR pairs. To estimate false discovery rates, a later analysis permuted the HLA or CMV assignments 20 times. A later analysis grouped co-occurring TCRs with DBSCAN, adding TCRdist sequence similarity when clustering within HLA-allele-positive subsets. Repertoires with fewer than 30,000 or more than 120,000 public chains were left out of co-occurrence clustering, as were five repertoires with anomalous nucleotide sharing. The table was pulled from immuneACCESS by TCRdb, which kept in-frame rearrangements only. Such tables lose some clones; where checked, under half of the loss comes from unresolved V genes, and the rest has no known cause. That table gives V, J and clone size, and the DNA gave D and trimming. The sample yields some 150,000 clones; approximately 79% were counted once. Of the sample, about 5.9% falls within the top ten clones.

Rearrangement joined TRBV5-1 to TRBJ2-7; there is no confident call for the D gene. The sample taken for sequencing was PBMCs. The clonotype originates from a man in his fifties in good health and CMV-seropositive. This receptor has the CDR3 CASSLSRTYEQYF. The DNA sequence follows: TGCGCCAGCAGCTTGAGCCGTACCTACGAGCAGTACTTC.